Listed here are 27 T cell receptor beta chains from one sample, sequenced in a study of a mutant IDH1 vaccine in newly diagnosed glioma. Measured with immunoSEQ multiplex PCR; TCRdb has only the in-frame clones, and not every one. The sample shows some 48,000 clones, 79% of them seen only once. Documented time point: week 35, safety follow-up. Every vaccination contained 300 ug of the mutant IDH1 20-mer peptide and was paired with topical imiquimod. Antigens for these TCRs are unknown. The sequencing used PBMCs, collected from a glioma patient whose treatment included an IDH1 peptide vaccine. These receptors were obtained from a man aged 40-49 years with glioma.

The chain uses TRBV6-1 and TRBJ1-1; D is unresolved. The CDR3 is 15 residues long. CDR1 MNHNS and CDR2 SASEGT come from the germline V gene. V lost 0 bases, J lost 1 base, and 9 bases lay in between. Here the CDR3 reads CASSEAMEGNTEAFF. As DNA, the CDR3 is TGTGCCAGCAGTGAAGCCATGGAGGGGAACACTGAAGCTTTCTTT.

V usage is TRBV6-6 and J usage is TRBJ2-5; 8 bases map to TRBD1. Germline assignment: CDR1 MNHNY and CDR2 SVGAGI (reference sequence). The CDR3 is made up of 14 amino acids. The V and J ends lost 4 bases and 7 bases, in that order; junction bases with no gene match: 8. In DNA form, the CDR3 reads TGTGCCAGCAGTTCAGGACAGGGTCTAGGGACCCAGTACTTC. This translates into CASSSGQGLGTQYF.

J is TRBJ1-2 and V is TRBV5-8, with D maybe TRBD1 (5 bases). The germline CDR1 and CDR2 sequences are SGHTS and YDEGEE. Trimming took off 2 bases at V and 7 bases at J, with 15 bases between the two ends. The CDR3 sequence is 14 residues long. The CDR3 coding sequence is TGTGCCAGCAGCTTTCGAACGGGGCAGCGTGGCTACACCTTC. Protein: CASSFRTGQRGYTF.

This chain uses TRBV5-1 with TRBJ1-1; D not certain. The ends were cut back, 5 bases at V and 0 bases at J, with 2 bases in the middle. The CDR3 is 11 amino acids. The germline V gene encodes CDR1 SGHRS and CDR2 YFSETQ. This CDR3 is CASSMNTEAFF. The CDR3 DNA is TGCGCCAGCAGTATGAACACTGAAGCTTTCTTT.

V gene TRBV30 combines with J gene TRBJ1-3, with D possibly matching TRBD1 (5 bases). The germline CDR1 and CDR2 sequences are GTSNPN and SVGIG (reference sequence). The CDR3 spans 16 residues. The V gene lost 3 bases and the J gene lost 3 bases, with 18 bases spanning the gap. Written as DNA, the CDR3 is TGTGCCTGGAGGAGGGACTGGGGGGAAATTGGAAACACCATATATTTT. Its translation is CAWRRDWGEIGNTIYF.

This clone was recorded a few times. The chain combines TRBV19 with TRBJ2-7, with 8 bases aligning to TRBD2. Germline V lookup: CDR1 LNHDA, CDR2 SQIVND (reference sequence). V was clipped by 5 bases and J by 5 bases; unmatched bases: 8. The CDR3 sequence is 14 residues long. CDR3 region: CASSGLGGGDEQYF. The CDR3 region has the DNA TGTGCCAGTAGTGGACTCGGGGGGGGCGACGAGCAGTACTTC. The entire variable domain, with the rest obtained from reference TRBV19 and TRBJ2-7, is as follows: DGGITQSPKYLFRKEGQNVTLSCEQNLNHDAMYWYRQDPGQGLRLIYYSQIVNDFQKGDIAEGYSVSREKKESFPLTVTSAQKNPTAFYLCASSGLGGGDEQYFGPGTRLTVT.

The chain joins TRBV10-1 to TRBJ1-5, with D maybe TRBD1 (5 bases). Trimming cost V 8 bases and J 5 bases, with 13 bases left between them. The CDR3 has 13 residues. Germline CDR1 reads WNHNN; CDR2 reads SYGVQD (reference sequence). The CDR3, as DNA: TGCGCCAGCTCGGAGGGGTTAGATCAGCCCCAGCATTTT. Protein product: CASSEGLDQPQHF.

This chain uses TRBV5-4 with TRBJ1-6, with D possibly matching TRBD1 (6 bases). Germline assignment: CDR1 SGHNT and CDR2 YYREEE (reference sequence). This CDR3 has 16 residues. V was shortened by 0 bases and J by 4 bases, with 11 bases between the two germline ends. The CDR3 nucleotides read TGTGCCAGCAGCTTGGACAGGGCAAGATATAATTCACCCCTCCACTTT. Its protein product is CASSLDRARYNSPLHF.

The chain links TRBV19 to TRBJ1-6; the D gene is possibly TRBD1 (6 bases). Germline loops: CDR1 LNHDA, CDR2 SQIVND (reference sequence). V was trimmed by 6 bases and J by 5 bases, leaving 11 bases between them. This CDR3 has 14 residues. The CDR3 sequence is CASSHGQNNSPLHF. CDR3 sequence (DNA): TGTGCCAGTAGCCATGGACAGAATAATTCACCCCTCCACTTT. The variable domain in full, with the rest retrieved from reference TRBV19 and TRBJ1-6, is DGGITQSPKYLFRKEGQNVTLSCEQNLNHDAMYWYRQDPGQGLRLIYYSQIVNDFQKGDIAEGYSVSREKKESFPLTVTSAQKNPTAFYLCASSHGQNNSPLHFGNGTRLTVT.

This rearrangement joins TRBV10-3 to TRBJ2-1; unclear D gene. The germline V gene encodes CDR1 ENHRY and CDR2 SYGVKD. Trimming removed 6 bases from V and 4 bases from J, with 16 bases in between. The CDR3 runs 15 residues. The CDR3 DNA follows: TGTGCCATCAGCCCCGATGGTTACGGATACAATGAGCAGTTCTTC. Its protein product is CAISPDGYGYNEQFF.

V is TRBV6-6 and J is TRBJ2-7, with D perhaps TRBD2 (6 bases). This CDR3 contains 15 residues. V was shortened by 4 bases and J by 7 bases, with 20 bases between the two germline ends. Germline lookup yields CDR1 MNHNY and CDR2 SVGAGI (reference sequence). This chain's CDR3 is CASSSPGTALKEQYF. CDR3 DNA sequence: TGTGCCAGCAGTTCCCCCGGGACTGCCTTAAAAGAGCAGTACTTC.

V and J are TRBV2 and TRBJ1-6; 11 bases line up with TRBD1. The CDR3 spans 15 residues. Germline lookup yields CDR1 SNHLY and CDR2 FYNNEI. V trimming: 4 bases; J trimming: 9 bases; junction bases outside the gene matches: 5. The CDR3 DNA reads TGTGCCAGCAGTGGGACCGGGACAGGGGGTTCACCCCTCCACTTT. This codes for CASSGTGTGGSPLHF. The full variable domain, its missing parts supplied by reference TRBV2 and TRBJ1-6, is EPEVTQTPSHQVTQMGQEVILRCVPISNHLYFYWYRQILGQKVEFLVSFYNNEISEKSEIFDDQFSVERPDGSNFTLKIRSTKLEDSAMYFCASSGTGTGGSPLHFGNGTRLTVT.

The chain links TRBV6-6 to TRBJ2-7; D is possibly TRBD2 (6 bases). Germline CDR1 MNHNY, CDR2 SVGAGI (reference sequence). Trimming removed 3 bases at V and 3 bases at J, with 9 bases between. The CDR3 runs 13 residues. The CDR3 nucleotides are TGTGCCAGCAGTTATAGGGAGGTCTACGAGCAGTACTTC. Amino acids: CASSYREVYEQYF.

Only one count was recorded for this clone. The V and J genes are TRBV5-1 and TRBJ1-4; D unclear. V lost 5 bases to trimming and J lost 2 bases, with 7 bases between them. Germline CDR1 SGHRS, CDR2 YFSETQ. The CDR3 loop spans 13 amino acids. The CDR3 DNA is TGCGCCAGCAGAGTTGTCACTAATGAAAAACTGTTTTTT. It translates to CASRVVTNEKLFF.

The chain uses TRBV6-6 and TRBJ1-3; D perhaps matches TRBD1 (6 bases). Trimming stripped 7 bases from V and 1 base from J, with 11 bases between. There are 14 residues in the CDR3. Germline lookup yields CDR1 MNHNY and CDR2 SVGAGI (reference sequence). The CDR3 protein is CASTLTGSGNTIYF. The CDR3 region has the DNA TGTGCCAGCACACTTACAGGGTCTGGAAACACCATATATTTT.

The CDR3 loop is CASSNRGAGNTIYF. As DNA, the CDR3 is TGTGCCAGCAGCAACAGGGGGGCTGGAAACACCATATATTTT. The chain is built from TRBV21-1 and TRBJ1-3; TRBD1 reflects the table's D call only, with no check against the DNA. TRBV21-1 is a listed pseudogene. The CDR3 extends over 14 amino acids.

Only a few counts were recorded for this clone. The V and J genes are TRBV14 and TRBJ1-1; no reliable D call. This CDR3 region has 14 residues. Germline V gives CDR1 SGHDN, CDR2 FVKESK. Trimming removed 3 bases at V and 4 bases at J, with 12 bases between. CDR3 in amino acids: CASSQTRLSTEAFF. Here the CDR3 DNA reads TGTGCCAGCAGCCAGACCAGGCTATCCACTGAAGCTTTCTTT.

This clone has only one observation. V and J are TRBV4-2 and TRBJ2-7, with D maybe TRBD1 (6 bases). This CDR3 comprises 16 residues. V was pared by 4 bases and J by 1 base, with 17 bases between. CDR1 and CDR2 from the germline V gene are LGHNA and YNFKEQ. The CDR3 bases are TGTGCCAGCAGCCGAGAGATCAGGGGTGGGTCCTACGAGCAGTACTTC. Translation: CASSREIRGGSYEQYF.

The chain links TRBV6-1 to TRBJ1-1, with 7 nucleotides matching TRBD1. CDR1 and CDR2 from the germline V gene are MNHNS and SASEGT. The CDR3 length is 15 residues. V shed 5 bases, J shed 1 base, and the junction held 7 bases outside the gene matches. The CDR3 bases are TGTGCCAGCAGTTGGGACAGTGGGGAGAACACTGAAGCTTTCTTT. Its protein product is CASSWDSGENTEAFF.

The chain links TRBV25-1 to TRBJ1-5, with 8 positions matching TRBD1. V was clipped by 8 bases and J by 4 bases; unmatched bases: 10. This CDR3 has 15 residues. The germline gives CDR1 MGHDK, CDR2 SYGVNS. The CDR3 nucleotides are TGTGCCAGCTCGGCCGGGACAGGATTAAATCAGCCCCAGCATTTT. Translating gives CASSAGTGLNQPQHF.

This chain joins TRBV29-1 and TRBJ2-1; a possible D gene is TRBD1 (6 bases). V lost 0 bases to trimming and J lost 2 bases, with 11 bases between them. Germline CDR1 reads SQVTM; CDR2 reads ANQGSEA. CDR3 size: 15 residues. The CDR3 region is CSVEDRTVTYNEQFF. In DNA form, the CDR3 reads TGCAGCGTTGAAGATCGGACAGTAACCTACAATGAGCAGTTCTTC.

The chain recombines TRBV9 with TRBJ1-1; D possibly corresponds to TRBD1 (6 bases). The CDR3 spans 15 residues. The germline CDR1 and CDR2 sequences are SGDLS and YYNGEE. V was clipped by 3 bases and J by 7 bases, with 19 bases between them. The CDR3 region has the DNA TGTGCCAGCAGCGCCCAAGTAGGGGGGGGATTTGAAGCTTTCTTT. Residues: CASSAQVGGGFEAFF. Filled out from reference TRBV9 and TRBJ1-1, the complete variable domain reads DSGVTQTPKHLITATGQRVTLRCSPRSGDLSVYWYQQSLDQGLQFLIQYYNGEERAKGNILERFSAQQFPDLHSELNLSSLELGDSALYFCASSAQVGGGFEAFFGQGTRLTVV.

The V gene is TRBV5-1, the J gene TRBJ1-1, with D unresolved. Germline lookup yields CDR1 SGHRS and CDR2 YFSETQ. V was pared by 5 bases and J by 5 bases, with 16 bases between. This CDR3 comprises 14 residues. In DNA, the CDR3 is TGCGCCAGCAGGTCTGCCCTCGAAGGGACTGAAGCTTTCTTT. Translating it yields CASRSALEGTEAFF.

The rearrangement uses TRBV2 and TRBJ2-7; 10 nucleotides align to TRBD1. Germline V lookup: CDR1 SNHLY, CDR2 FYNNEI. The CDR3 has 14 residues. V was pared by 8 bases and J by 4 bases, with 8 bases of the junction left unmatched. CDR3 amino acids: CASEMGGQGYEQYF. CDR3 nucleotide sequence: TGTGCCAGCGAAATGGGGGGACAGGGGTACGAGCAGTACTTC.

V is TRBV4-1 and J is TRBJ1-2; D ambiguous. Germline CDR1 reads MGHRA; CDR2 reads YSYEKL. With 0 bases removed from V and 4 bases from J, the gap between germline ends came to 15 bases. CDR3 size: 16 residues. In DNA, the CDR3 is TGCGCCAGCAGCCAAGATGAGCAGGCCCCCGTCTATGGCTACACCTTC. Its translation: CASSQDEQAPVYGYTF.

The chain is built from TRBV5-1 and TRBJ2-6, with 8 nucleotides matching TRBD1. The CDR3 has 18 amino acids. Germline trimming cut 1 base from V and 0 bases from J; bases unmatched to any gene: 6. From germline, CDR1 is SGHRS and CDR2 YFSETQ. As DNA, the CDR3 is TGCGCCAGCAGCTTGTCTCCAGGGGGCTCCTCTGGGGCCAACGTCCTGACTTTC. This sequence encodes CASSLSPGGSSGANVLTF. Full variable domain (rest looked up from reference TRBV5-1 and TRBJ2-6): KAGVTQTPRYLIKTRGQQVTLSCSPISGHRSVSWYQQTPGQGLQFLFEYFSETQRNKGNFPGRFSGRQFSNSRSEMNVSTLELGDSALYLCASSLSPGGSSGANVLTFGAGSRLTVL.

As regards this clone: The junction differs from germline at one of its ends, possibly a read error. This rearrangement joins TRBV7-7 to TRBJ2-5; 9 bases line up with TRBD1. Germline-derived CDR1 and CDR2 are SSHAT and FNYEAQ (reference sequence). The length of the CDR3 is 14 residues. In DNA form, the CDR3 reads TGTGCTAGCAGTAACCGGGACAGGGAAGAGACCCAGTACTTC. This codes for CASSNRDREETQYF.